This T cell receptor beta chain is from a study of siplizumab effects on memory and regulatory T cells. Study-wide results and caveats: A minor share of alloreactive clones matched unstimulated subsets. Proliferating Tregs from siplizumab cultures lacked functional confirmation of suppression.

Details on this clone: Its cognate antigen is unknown.

TCR templates, about 10^5 per sample, were assayed. Measured with immunoSEQ multiplex PCR; TCRdb has only the in-frame clones, and not every one. The repertoire holds roughly 56,000 clones, more than 80% seen once, with less than 45% in the top ten. This sequence was found in a human donor in good health. What was sequenced was CD8+ T cells sorted from blood.

As DNA, the CDR3 is TGCGCCAGCAGCCAAGAAACCTACAATGAGCAGTTCTTC. It yields the protein CASSQETYNEQFF. The V and J genes are TRBV4-3 and TRBJ2-1, with D hard to call. Germline-derived CDR1 and CDR2 are LGHNA and YSLEER. Deletions cut 0 bases from V and 2 bases from J, with 2 bases between. The CDR3 extends over 13 amino acids.